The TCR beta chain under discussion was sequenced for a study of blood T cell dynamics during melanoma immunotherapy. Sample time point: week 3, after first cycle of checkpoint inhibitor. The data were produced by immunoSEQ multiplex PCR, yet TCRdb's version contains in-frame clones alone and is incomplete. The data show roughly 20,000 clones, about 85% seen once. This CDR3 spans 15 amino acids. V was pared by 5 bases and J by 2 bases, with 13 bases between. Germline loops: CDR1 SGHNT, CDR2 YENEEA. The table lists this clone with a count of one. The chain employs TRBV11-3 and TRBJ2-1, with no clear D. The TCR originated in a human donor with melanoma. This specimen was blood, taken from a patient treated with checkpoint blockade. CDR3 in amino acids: CASSPFYSPYNEQFF. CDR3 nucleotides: TGTGCCAGCAGCCCGTTCTATTCCCCCTACAATGAGCAGTTCTTC.